A single T cell receptor beta chain is shown here with its context. Antigen: not known. It was with 60 Vbeta and 13 Jbeta primers that the PCR ran. Sequencing used immunoSEQ multiplex PCR; TCRdb keeps in-frame clones, though not all of them. This sample has about 160,000 clones, with around 76% found just once. Healthy bone marrow donors made up the donor group. This record belongs to a study of cytomegalovirus exposure and HLA in healthy donors. General observations from the study: Sequences of the TCR beta chain were said to predict the HLA-A and HLA-B alleles of most subjects accurately. Differences between HLA loci emerged in a later analysis of TCR association rates, with DRB1 most and HLA-C fewest.

The CDR3 length is 17 residues. The chain links TRBV23-1 to TRBJ2-5, with D possibly matching TRBD1 (6 bases). Near its end, the DNA agrees better with TRBJ2-7, so the J call may be wrong. TRBV23-1 is classed as an ORF, of uncertain function. Sequencing was carried out using PBMCs. The receptor's source is a man between 35 and 55 years old in good health and CMV-seropositive. CDR3 loop: CASSQSQTGNISVEQYF. Written as DNA, the CDR3 is TGCGCCAGCAGTCAATCGCAGACAGGCAACATCTCTGTCGAGCAGTACTTC.